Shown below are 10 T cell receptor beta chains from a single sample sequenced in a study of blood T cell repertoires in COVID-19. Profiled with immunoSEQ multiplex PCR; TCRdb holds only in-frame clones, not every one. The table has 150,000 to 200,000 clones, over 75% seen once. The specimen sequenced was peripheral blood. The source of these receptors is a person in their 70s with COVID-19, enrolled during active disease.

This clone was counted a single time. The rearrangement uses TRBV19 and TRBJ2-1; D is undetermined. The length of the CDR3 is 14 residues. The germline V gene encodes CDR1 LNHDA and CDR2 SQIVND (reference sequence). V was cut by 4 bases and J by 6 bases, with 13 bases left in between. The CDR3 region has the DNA TGTGCCAGTAGTACGCGAGGTCAGAGCAATGAGCAGTTCTTC. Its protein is CASSTRGQSNEQFF.

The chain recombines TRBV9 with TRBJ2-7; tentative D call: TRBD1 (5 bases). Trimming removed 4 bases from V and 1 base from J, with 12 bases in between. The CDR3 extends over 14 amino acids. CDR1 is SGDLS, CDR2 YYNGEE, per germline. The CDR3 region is CASSQGSSSYEQYF. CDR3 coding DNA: TGTGCCAGCAGCCAGGGCAGTTCATCCTACGAGCAGTACTTC.

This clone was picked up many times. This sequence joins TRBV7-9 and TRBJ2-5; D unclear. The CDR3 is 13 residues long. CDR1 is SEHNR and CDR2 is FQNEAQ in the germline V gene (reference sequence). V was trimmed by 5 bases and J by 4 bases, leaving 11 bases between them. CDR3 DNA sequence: TGTGCCAGCAGCGTGTCTCCCGGAGAGACCCAGTACTTC. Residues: CASSVSPGETQYF.

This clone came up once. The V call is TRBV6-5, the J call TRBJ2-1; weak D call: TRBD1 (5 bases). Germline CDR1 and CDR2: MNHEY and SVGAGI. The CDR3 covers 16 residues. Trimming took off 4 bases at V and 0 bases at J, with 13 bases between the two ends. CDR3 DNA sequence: TGTGCCAGCAGTTTTAGAAGACAGCCCTCCTACAATGAGCAGTTCTTC. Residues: CASSFRRQPSYNEQFF.

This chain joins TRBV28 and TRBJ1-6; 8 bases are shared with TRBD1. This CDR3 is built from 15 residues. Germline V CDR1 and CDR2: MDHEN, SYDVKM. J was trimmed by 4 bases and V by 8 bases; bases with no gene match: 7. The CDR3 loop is CASQTGALYNSPLHF. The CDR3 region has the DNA TGTGCCAGCCAGACAGGGGCCTTATATAATTCACCCCTCCACTTT.

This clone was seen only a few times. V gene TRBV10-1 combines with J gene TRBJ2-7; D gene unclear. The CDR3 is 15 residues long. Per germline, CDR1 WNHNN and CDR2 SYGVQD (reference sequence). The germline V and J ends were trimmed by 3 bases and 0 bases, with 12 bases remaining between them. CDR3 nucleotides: TGCGCCAGCAGTGATTTCGAGGAGTCCTCCTACGAGCAGTACTTC. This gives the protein CASSDFEESSYEQYF.

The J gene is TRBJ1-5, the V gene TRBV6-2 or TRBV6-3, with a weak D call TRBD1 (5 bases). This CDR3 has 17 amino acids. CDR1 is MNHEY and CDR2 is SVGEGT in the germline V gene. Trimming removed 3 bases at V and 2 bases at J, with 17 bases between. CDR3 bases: TGTGCCAGCAGTTATGGGGCCAGGGAAGTGGGCAATCAGCCCCAGCATTTT. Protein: CASSYGAREVGNQPQHF.

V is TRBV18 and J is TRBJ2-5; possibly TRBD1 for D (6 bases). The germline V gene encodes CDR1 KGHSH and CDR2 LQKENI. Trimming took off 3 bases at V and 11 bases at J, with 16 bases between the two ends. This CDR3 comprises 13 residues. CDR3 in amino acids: CASSPTRTGTQYF. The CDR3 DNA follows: TGTGCCAGCTCACCCACGAGAACAGGGACGCAGTACTTC.

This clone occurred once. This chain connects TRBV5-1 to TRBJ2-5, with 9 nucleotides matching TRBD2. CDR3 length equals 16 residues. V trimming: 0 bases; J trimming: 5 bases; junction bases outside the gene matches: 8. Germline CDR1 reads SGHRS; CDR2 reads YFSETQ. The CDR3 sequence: CASSLAGSGSIETQYF. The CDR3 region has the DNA TGCGCCAGCAGCTTGGCTGGTAGCGGGAGCATCGAGACCCAGTACTTC.

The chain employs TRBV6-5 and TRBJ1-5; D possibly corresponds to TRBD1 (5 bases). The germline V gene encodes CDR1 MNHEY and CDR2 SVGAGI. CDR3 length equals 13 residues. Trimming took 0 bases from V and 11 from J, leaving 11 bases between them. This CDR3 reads CASSYSESGAQHF. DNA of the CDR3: TGTGCCAGCAGTTACTCTGAGTCGGGGGCCCAGCATTTT.